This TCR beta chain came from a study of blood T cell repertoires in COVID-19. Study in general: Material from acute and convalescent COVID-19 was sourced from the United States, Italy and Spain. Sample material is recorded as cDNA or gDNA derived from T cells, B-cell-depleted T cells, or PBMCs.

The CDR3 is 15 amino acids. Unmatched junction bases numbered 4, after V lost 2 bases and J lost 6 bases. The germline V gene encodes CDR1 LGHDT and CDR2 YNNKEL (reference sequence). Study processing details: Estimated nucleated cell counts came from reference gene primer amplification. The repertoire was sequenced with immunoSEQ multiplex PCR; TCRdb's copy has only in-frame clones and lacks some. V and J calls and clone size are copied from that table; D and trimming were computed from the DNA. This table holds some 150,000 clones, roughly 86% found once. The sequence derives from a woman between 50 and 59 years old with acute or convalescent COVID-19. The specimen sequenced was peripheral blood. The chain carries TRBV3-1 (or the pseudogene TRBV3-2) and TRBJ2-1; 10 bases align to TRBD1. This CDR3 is CASSQKRTGGNEQFF. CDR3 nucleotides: TGTGCCAGCAGCCAAAAAAGGACAGGGGGCAATGAGCAGTTCTTC.